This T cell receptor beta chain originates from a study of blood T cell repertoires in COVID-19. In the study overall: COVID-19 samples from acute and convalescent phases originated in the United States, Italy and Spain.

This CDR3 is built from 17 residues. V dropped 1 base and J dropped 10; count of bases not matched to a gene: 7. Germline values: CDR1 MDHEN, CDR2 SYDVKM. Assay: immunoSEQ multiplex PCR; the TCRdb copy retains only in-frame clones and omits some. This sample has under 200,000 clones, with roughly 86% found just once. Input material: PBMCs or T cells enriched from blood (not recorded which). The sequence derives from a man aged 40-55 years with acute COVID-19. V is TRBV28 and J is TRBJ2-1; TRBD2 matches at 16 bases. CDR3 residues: CASSLSGTSGRVGEQFF. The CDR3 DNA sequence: TGTGCCAGCAGTTTATCTGGGACTAGCGGGAGGGTGGGGGAGCAGTTCTTC. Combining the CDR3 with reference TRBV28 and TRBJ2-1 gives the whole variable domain DVKVTQSSRYLVKRTGEKVFLECVQDMDHENMFWYRQDPGLGLRLIYFSYDVKMKEKGDIPEGYSVSREKKERFSLILESASTNQTSMYLCASSLSGTSGRVGEQFFGPGTRLTVL.